This T cell receptor (beta chain) was captured in a study of blood T cell repertoires in COVID-19. The CDR3 has 13 residues. With 3 bases removed from V and 1 base from J, the gap between germline ends came to 5 bases. Germline values: CDR1 KGHDR, CDR2 SFDVKD. TCRdb keeps only in-frame clones here, not all; method: immunoSEQ multiplex PCR. The data show 110,000 to 150,000 clones, 70% to 90% seen once. The sequenced sample was peripheral blood. The origin of this receptor is a woman aged 55 to 70 with acute or convalescent COVID-19. The gene calls are TRBV24-1 and TRBJ1-1; D gene uncertain. CDR3 nucleotides: TGTGCCACCAGTGATCCCGGGAACACTGAAGCTTTCTTT. As protein: CATSDPGNTEAFF.